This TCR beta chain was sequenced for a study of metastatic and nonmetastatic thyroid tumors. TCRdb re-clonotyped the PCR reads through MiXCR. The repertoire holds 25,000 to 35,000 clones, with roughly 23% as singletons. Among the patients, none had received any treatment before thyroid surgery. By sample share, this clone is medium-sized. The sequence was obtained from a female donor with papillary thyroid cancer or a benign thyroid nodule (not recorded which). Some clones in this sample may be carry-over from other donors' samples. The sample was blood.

CDR3 in amino acids: CASSEGQGALIGNTIYF. DNA of the CDR3: TGCGCCAGCAGTGAGGGACAGGGGGCGCTGATAGGAAACACCATATATTTT. The chain combines TRBV10-1 with TRBJ1-3; 11 bases are shared with TRBD1. The CDR3 is 17 amino acids. V lost 2 bases and J lost 4; bases outside the gene matches: 7. In germline, CDR1 is WNHNN, CDR2 SYGVQD (reference sequence).